The entry that follows covers one TCR beta chain sequence. Its antigen is as yet unknown. The data derive from a study of shared clonotypes between healthy human individuals. Across the study: Donor composition was two women and a few men, aged 18 to 49.

Assay: immunoSEQ multiplex PCR; the TCRdb copy retains only in-frame clones and omits some. This table has some 1.5 million clones, approximately 96% appearing once. Study-level points and caveats: Clonotypes which were not shared had lower generation probabilities than clonotypes that all four donors shared.

The CDR3 has 16 residues. V gave up 5 bases and J gave up 4 bases; unmatched junction bases: 12. Germline V gene data show CDR1 as SGHAT and CDR2 as FQNNGV. Into CD45RA+ naive and CD45RA-negative memory subsets, the CD4+ cells were split. The sequencing input was naive CD4+ T cells sorted from blood. The sample's subset: CD45RA+ positively selected. The chain is built from TRBV11-2 and TRBJ2-5; 8 nucleotides line up with TRBD1. This TCR came from a man aged 25 to 45 in good health. As DNA, the CDR3 is TGTGCCAGCAGCGTAATATGGACAGGGAGAGGAGAGACCCAGTACTTC. Translating gives CASSVIWTGRGETQYF.